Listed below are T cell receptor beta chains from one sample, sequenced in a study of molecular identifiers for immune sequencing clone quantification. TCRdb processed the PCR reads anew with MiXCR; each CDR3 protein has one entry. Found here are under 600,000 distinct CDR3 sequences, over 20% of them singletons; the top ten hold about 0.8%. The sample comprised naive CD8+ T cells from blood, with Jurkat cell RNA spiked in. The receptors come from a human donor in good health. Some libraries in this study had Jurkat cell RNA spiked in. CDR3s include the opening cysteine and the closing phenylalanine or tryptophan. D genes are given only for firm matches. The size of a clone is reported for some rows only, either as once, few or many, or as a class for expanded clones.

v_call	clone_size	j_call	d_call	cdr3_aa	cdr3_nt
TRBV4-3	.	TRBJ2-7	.	CASSQDSGQLYEQYF	TGCGCCAGCAGCCAAGATTCTGGACAATTGTACGAGCAGTACTTC
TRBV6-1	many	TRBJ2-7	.	CASRRLDTYEQYF	TGTGCCAGCAGAAGACTAGACACCTACGAGCAGTACTTC
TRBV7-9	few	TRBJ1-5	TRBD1	CASSHTGVNQPQHF	TGTGCCAGCAGTCACACAGGGGTCAATCAGCCCCAGCATTTT
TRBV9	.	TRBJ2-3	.	CAGSVSGTDTQYF	TGTGCCGGCAGCGTTAGCGGCACAGATACGCAGTATTTT
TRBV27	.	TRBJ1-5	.	CASSFRAENQPQHF	TGTGCCAGCAGTTTCAGGGCTGAGAATCAGCCCCAGCATTTT
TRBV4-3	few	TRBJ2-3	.	CASSQSSQASTDTQYF	TGCGCCAGCAGCCAATCCTCACAGGCCAGCACAGATACGCAGTATTTT
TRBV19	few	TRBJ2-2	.	CASSIVGFGELFF	TGTGCCAGTAGTATAGTTGGTTTCGGGGAGCTGTTTTTT
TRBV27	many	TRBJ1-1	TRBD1	CASSLRTGYTEAFF	TGTGCCAGCAGCTTGCGGACAGGGTACACTGAAGCTTTCTTT
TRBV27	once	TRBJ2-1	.	CASSSPNNEQFF	TGTGCCAGCAGCTCCCCCAACAATGAGCAGTTCTTC
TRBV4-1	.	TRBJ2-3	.	CASSPVQGLTDTQYF	TGCGCCAGCAGCCCTGTACAGGGTTTAACAGATACGCAGTATTTT
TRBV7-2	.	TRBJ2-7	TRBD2	CASSFDLAGGSYEQYF	TGTGCCAGCAGCTTCGATCTAGCGGGGGGATCCTACGAGCAGTACTTC
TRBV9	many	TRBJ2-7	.	CASSVGYGGTYEQYF	TGTGCCAGCAGCGTAGGTTACGGGGGTACCTACGAGCAGTACTTC
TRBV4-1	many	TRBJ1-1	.	CASSQTGTHNTEAFF	TGCGCCAGCAGCCAAACCGGGACACATAACACTGAAGCTTTCTTT
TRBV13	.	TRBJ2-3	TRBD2	CASSPLAGVSSTDTQYF	TGTGCCAGCAGCCCCCTAGCGGGGGTATCTAGCACAGATACGCAGTATTTT
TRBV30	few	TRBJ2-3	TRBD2	CAWRSKGLAGGPRGTDTQYF	TGTGCCTGGAGGTCGAAAGGACTAGCGGGAGGACCCCGCGGCACAGATACGCAGTATTTT
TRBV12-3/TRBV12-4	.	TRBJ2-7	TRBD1	CASSERGTGGSYEQYF	TGTGCCAGCAGTGAACGCGGGACAGGGGGCTCCTACGAGCAGTACTTC
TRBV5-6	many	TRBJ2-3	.	CASSLAVWTTSTDTQYF	TGTGCCAGCAGCTTGGCCGTCTGGACGACTAGCACAGATACGCAGTATTTT
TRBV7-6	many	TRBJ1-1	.	CASSPQDIMNTEAFF	TGTGCCAGCAGCCCACAGGACATCATGAACACTGAAGCTTTCTTT
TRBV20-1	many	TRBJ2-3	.	CSAWGEPSTDTQYF	TGCAGTGCCTGGGGGGAACCTAGCACAGATACGCAGTATTTT
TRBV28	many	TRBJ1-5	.	CASRDSGNQPQHF	TGTGCCAGCAGAGACAGTGGCAATCAGCCCCAGCATTTT
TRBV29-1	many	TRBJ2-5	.	CSAQPADQETQYF	TGCAGCGCCCAGCCGGCAGATCAAGAGACCCAGTACTTC
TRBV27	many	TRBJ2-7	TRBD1	CASSLFWDRGHEQYF	TGTGCCAGCAGTTTGTTTTGGGACAGGGGCCACGAGCAGTACTTC